This entry features one T cell receptor (beta chain) sequence. The antigen remains unidentified. This sample stems from a study of blood T cells in healthy people across ages. Findings and limits, study-wide: Naive CD4+ cell counts and diversity both ran higher in long-lived than in aged donors.

For every donor, a draw yielded around 10 milliliters of peripheral blood. A J-beta primer mix and a sample-barcoded 5' primer were used in a second PCR of roughly 6 to 11 cycles. Each CDR3 protein is one row after TCRdb ran MiXCR on the 5' RACE reads. The sample lists fewer than 1,000,000 distinct CDR3 sequences, under 45% occurring once. The sample consisted of blood. The sequence was collected from a man in his sixties in good health.

The CDR3 reads CASSYSRTSGNYEQYF. CDR3 coding DNA: TGTGCCAGCAGTTACTCGAGGACTAGCGGTAACTACGAGCAGTACTTC. The chain is built from TRBV6-5 and TRBJ2-5; 10 bases match TRBD2. The end of the DNA fits TRBJ2-7 better, so the J call may be wrong. The CDR3 has 16 residues. Germline V gives CDR1 MNHEY, CDR2 SVGAGI.